This T cell receptor (beta chain) was observed in a study of response to subunit inactivated influenza vaccine. This clonotype was detected many times. The target antigen is unknown. General study results and limits: Each seasonal flu vaccination may recruit only limited new T cells, authors suggested.

TCRdb re-derived calls from the RT-PCR reads in MiXCR, one entry per CDR3 protein. The sample records 550,000 to 600,000 distinct CDR3 sequences, roughly 10% being singletons. V lost 2 bases, J lost 1 base, and 8 bases lay in between. The CDR3 is made up of 14 amino acids. Germline CDR1 is MDHEN and CDR2 is SYDVKM. The chain couples TRBV28 to TRBJ2-5; D is undetermined. The sequence derives from a man aged 45 to 65 who received an inactivated influenza vaccine. Material: PBMCs from blood, obtained on the day of vaccination. The CDR3 spells CASSLRSPQETQYF. In nucleotides, the CDR3 is TGTGCCAGCAGTTTACGTAGCCCCCAAGAGACCCAGTACTTC.